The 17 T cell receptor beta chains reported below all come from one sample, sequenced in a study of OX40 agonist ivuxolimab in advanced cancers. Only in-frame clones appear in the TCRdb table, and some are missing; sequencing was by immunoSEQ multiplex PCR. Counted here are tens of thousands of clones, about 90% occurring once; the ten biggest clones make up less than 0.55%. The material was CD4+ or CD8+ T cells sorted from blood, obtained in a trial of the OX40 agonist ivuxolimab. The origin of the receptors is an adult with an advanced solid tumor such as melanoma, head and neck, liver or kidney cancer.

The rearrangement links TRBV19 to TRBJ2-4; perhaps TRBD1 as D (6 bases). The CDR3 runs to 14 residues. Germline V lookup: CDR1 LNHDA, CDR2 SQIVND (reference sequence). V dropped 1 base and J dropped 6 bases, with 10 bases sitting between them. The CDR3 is CASSIVGGGNIQYF. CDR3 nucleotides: TGTGCCAGTAGTATAGTAGGGGGTGGAAACATTCAGTACTTC.

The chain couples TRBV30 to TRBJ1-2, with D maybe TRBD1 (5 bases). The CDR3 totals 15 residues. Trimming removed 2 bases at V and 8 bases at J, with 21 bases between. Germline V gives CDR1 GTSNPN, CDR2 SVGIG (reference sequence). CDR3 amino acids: CAWSSGGTRSTGYTF. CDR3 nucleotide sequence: TGTGCCTGGAGTAGTGGGGGGACCCGTTCTACGGGCTACACCTTC.

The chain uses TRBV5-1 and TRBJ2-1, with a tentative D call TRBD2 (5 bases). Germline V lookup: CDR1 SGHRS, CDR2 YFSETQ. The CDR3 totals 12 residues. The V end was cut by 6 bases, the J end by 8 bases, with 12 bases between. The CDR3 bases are TGCGCCAGCAAACAAAGCGGCGATGAGCAGTTCTTC. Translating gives CASKQSGDEQFF.

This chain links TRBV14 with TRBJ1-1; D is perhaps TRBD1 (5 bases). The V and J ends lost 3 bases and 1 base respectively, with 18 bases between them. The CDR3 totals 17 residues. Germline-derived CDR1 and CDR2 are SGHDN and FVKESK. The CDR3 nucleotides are TGTGCCAGCAGCCACCCGCCGGTCAGGGTAAAGAACACTGAAGCTTTCTTT. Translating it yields CASSHPPVRVKNTEAFF.

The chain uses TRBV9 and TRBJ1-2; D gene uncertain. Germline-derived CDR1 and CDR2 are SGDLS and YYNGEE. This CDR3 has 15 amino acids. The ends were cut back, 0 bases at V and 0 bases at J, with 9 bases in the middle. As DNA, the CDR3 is TGTGCCAGCAGCGTAGGGTTTCAGGCTAACTATGGCTACACCTTC. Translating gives CASSVGFQANYGYTF. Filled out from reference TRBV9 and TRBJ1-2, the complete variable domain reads DSGVTQTPKHLITATGQRVTLRCSPRSGDLSVYWYQQSLDQGLQFLIQYYNGEERAKGNILERFSAQQFPDLHSELNLSSLELGDSALYFCASSVGFQANYGYTFGSGTRLTVV.

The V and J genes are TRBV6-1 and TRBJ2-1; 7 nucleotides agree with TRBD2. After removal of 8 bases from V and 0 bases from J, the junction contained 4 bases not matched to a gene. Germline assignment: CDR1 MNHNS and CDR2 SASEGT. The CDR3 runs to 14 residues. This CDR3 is CASVTSASYNEQFF. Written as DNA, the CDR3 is TGTGCCAGCGTTACTAGCGCCTCCTACAATGAGCAGTTCTTC.

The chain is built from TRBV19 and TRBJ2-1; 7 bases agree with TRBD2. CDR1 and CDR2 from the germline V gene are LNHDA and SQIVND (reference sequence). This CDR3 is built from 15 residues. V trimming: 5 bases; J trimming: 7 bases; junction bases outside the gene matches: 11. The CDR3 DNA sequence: TGTGCCAGTAGTCCCCAGGCGGGAGTCTCAAATGAGCAGTTCTTC. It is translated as CASSPQAGVSNEQFF.

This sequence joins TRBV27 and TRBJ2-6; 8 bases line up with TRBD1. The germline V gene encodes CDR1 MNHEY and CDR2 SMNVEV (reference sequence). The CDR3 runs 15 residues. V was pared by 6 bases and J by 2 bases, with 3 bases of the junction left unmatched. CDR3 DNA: TGTGCCAGCAGAACGACAGGGGCTGGGGCCAACGTCCTGACTTTC. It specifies CASRTTGAGANVLTF. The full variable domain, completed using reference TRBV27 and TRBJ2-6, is EAQVTQNPRYLITVTGKKLTVTCSQNMNHEYMSWYRQDPGLGLRQIYYSMNVEVTDKGDVPEGYKVSRKEKRNFPLILESPSPNQTSLYFCASRTTGAGANVLTFGAGSRLTVL.

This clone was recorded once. The CDR3 region has the DNA TGTGCCAGCAGTTACGGCAGGTTCTGGGAGACCCAGTACTTC. Translating it yields CASSYGRFWETQYF. V and J are TRBV6-6 and TRBJ2-5; no definite D call. V was trimmed by 2 bases and J by 5 bases, leaving 12 bases between them. The CDR3 has 14 amino acids. Germline V gene data show CDR1 as MNHNY and CDR2 as SVGAGI (reference sequence).

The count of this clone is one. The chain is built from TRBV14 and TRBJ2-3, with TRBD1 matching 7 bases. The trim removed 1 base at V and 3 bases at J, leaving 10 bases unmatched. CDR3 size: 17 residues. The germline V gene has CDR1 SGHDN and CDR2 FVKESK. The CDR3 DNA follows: TGTGCCAGCAGCCAAGGGACAGGCGACCGCAGGACAGATACGCAGTATTTT. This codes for CASSQGTGDRRTDTQYF. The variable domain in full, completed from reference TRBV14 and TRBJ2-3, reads EAGVTQFPSHSVIEKGQTVTLRCDPISGHDNLYWYRRVMGKEIKFLLHFVKESKQDESGMPNNRFLAERTGGTYSTLKVQPAELEDSGVYFCASSQGTGDRRTDTQYFGPGTRLTVL.

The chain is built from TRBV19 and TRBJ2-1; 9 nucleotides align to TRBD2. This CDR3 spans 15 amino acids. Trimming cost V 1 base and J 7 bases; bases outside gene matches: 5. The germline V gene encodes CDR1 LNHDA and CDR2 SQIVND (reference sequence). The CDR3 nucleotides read TGTGCCAGTAGTATAGTCGGCAGCGGGGGGAATGAGCAGTTCTTC. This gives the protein CASSIVGSGGNEQFF.

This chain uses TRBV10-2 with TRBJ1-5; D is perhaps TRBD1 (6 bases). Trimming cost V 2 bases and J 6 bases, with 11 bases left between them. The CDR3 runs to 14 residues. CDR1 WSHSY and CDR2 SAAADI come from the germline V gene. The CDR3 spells CASSEVSGAQPQHF. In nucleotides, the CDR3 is TGCGCCAGCAGTGAGGTGTCAGGGGCTCAGCCCCAGCATTTT.

CDR3 in DNA: TGCGCCAGCAGGGGGGTTAGCGCAATCCAAGAGACCCAGTACTTC. Protein sequence: CASRGVSAIQETQYF. This chain links TRBV10-2 with TRBJ2-5; D may match TRBD1 or TRBD2 (5 bases each). Deletions cut 6 bases from V and 1 base from J, with 15 bases between. Germline V CDR1 and CDR2: WSHSY, SAAADI. The CDR3 consists of 15 residues.

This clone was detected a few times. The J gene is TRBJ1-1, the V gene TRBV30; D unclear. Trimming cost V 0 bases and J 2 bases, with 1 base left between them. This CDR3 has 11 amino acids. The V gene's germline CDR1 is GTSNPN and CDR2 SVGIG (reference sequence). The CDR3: CAWSVNTEAFF. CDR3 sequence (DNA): TGTGCCTGGAGTGTCAACACTGAAGCTTTCTTT.

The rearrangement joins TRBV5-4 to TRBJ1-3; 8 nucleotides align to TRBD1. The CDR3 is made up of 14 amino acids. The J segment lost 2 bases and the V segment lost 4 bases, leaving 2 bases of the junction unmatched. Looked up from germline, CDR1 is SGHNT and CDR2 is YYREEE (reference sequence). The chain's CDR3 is CASSKQGAGNTIYF. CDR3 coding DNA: TGTGCCAGCAGCAAACAGGGGGCTGGAAACACCATATATTTT. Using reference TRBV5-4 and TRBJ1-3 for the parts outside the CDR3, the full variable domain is ETGVTQSPTHLIKTRGQQVTLRCSSQSGHNTVSWYQQALGQGPQFIFQYYREEENGRGNFPPRFSGLQFPNYSSELNVNALELDDSALYLCASSKQGAGNTIYFGEGSWLTVV.

The chain's CDR3 is CAWLAGPSSGELFF. CDR3 bases: TGTGCCTGGTTAGCGGGACCTTCGTCCGGGGAGCTGTTTTTT. The chain recombines TRBV30 with TRBJ2-2; 8 bases map to TRBD2. Losses at the gene ends were 5 bases for V and 6 bases for J; bases not matched to a gene: 8. This CDR3 is 14 amino acids long. Germline CDR1 GTSNPN, CDR2 SVGIG (reference sequence).

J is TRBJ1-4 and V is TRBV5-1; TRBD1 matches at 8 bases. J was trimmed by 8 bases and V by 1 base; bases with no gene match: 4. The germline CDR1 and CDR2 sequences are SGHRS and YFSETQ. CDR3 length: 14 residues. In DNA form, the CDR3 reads TGCGCCAGCAGCTTGACAGGGGGAAGGGAAAAACTGTTTTTT. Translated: CASSLTGGREKLFF.